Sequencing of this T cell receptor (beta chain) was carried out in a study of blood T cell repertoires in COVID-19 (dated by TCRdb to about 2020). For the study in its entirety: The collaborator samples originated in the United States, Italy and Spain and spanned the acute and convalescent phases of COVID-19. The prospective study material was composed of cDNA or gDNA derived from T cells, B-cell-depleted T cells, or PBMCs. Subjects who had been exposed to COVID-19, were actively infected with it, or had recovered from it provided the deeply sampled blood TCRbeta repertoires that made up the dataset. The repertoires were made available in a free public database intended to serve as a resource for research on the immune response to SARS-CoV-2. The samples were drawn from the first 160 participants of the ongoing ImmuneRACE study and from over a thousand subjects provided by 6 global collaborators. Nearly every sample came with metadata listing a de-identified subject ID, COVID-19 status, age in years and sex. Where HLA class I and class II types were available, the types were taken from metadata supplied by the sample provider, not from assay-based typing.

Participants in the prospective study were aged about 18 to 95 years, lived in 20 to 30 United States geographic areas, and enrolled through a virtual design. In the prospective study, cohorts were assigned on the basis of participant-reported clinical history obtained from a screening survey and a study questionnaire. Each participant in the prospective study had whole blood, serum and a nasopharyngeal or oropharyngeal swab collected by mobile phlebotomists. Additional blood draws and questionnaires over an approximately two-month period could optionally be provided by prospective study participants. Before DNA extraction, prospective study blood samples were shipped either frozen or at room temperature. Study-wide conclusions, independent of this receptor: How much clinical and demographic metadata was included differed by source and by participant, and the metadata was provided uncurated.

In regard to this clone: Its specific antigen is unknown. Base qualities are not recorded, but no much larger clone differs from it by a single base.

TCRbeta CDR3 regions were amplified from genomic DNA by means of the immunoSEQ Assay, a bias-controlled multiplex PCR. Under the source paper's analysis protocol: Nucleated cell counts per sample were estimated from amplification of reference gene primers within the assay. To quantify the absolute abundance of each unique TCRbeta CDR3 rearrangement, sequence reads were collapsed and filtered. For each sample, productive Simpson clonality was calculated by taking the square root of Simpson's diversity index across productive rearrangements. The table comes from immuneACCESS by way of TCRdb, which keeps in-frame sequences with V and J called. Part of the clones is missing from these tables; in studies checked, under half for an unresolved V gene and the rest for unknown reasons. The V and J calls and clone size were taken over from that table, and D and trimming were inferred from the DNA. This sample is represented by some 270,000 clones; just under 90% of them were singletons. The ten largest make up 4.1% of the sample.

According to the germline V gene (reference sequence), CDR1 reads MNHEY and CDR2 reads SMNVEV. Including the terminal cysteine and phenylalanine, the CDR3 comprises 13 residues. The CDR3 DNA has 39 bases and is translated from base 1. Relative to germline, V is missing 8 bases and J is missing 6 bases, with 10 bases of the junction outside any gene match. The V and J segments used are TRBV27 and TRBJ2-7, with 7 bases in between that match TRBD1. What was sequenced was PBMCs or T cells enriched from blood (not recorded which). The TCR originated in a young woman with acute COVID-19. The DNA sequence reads TGTGCCAGCGGCCAACGCGAGGGGGCCGAGCAGTACTTC. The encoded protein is CASGQREGAEQYF.